A single sample is the source of the 26 T cell receptor beta chains below, sequenced in a study of blood T cells in healthy people across ages. A second PCR of 7 to 11 cycles used a sample-barcoded 5' primer and a J-beta primer mix. TCRdb re-derived calls from the 5' RACE reads in MiXCR, one entry per CDR3 protein. Of about 680,000 distinct CDR3 sequences in the sample, around 49% were seen once. The sequenced material came from blood. These receptors came from a woman aged 55-75 years in good health.

The chain recombines TRBV6-4 with TRBJ2-3, with D uncertain. This CDR3 is built from 15 residues. Trimming took off 5 bases at V and 5 bases at J, with 17 bases between the two ends. CDR1 is MRHNA, CDR2 SNTAGT, per germline. For the CDR3, the DNA is TGTGCCAGCAGTTTCGTCGCTGGCAAGGGAGATACGCAGTATTTT. It specifies CASSFVAGKGDTQYF.

The rearrangement links TRBV9 to TRBJ1-2, with D possibly matching TRBD1 (5 bases). The ends were cut back, 6 bases at V and 4 bases at J, with 19 bases in the middle. The length of the CDR3 is 15 residues. Germline V CDR1 and CDR2: SGDLS, YYNGEE. The CDR3 nucleotides are TGTGCCAGCACCCGAGACGGGGCTGCGCGCTATGGCTACACCTTC. The encoded protein is CASTRDGAARYGYTF.

The chain joins TRBV5-6 to TRBJ2-1; 7 bases line up with TRBD2. There are 13 residues in the CDR3. The germline CDR1 and CDR2 sequences are SGHDT and YYEEEE. The V segment lost 4 bases and the J segment 8 bases; nucleotides outside the gene matches: 6. In DNA form, the CDR3 reads TGTGCCAGCAGCCAACGACTAGCACATGAGCAGTTCTTC. Translating it yields CASSQRLAHEQFF.

About this clonotype itself: One junction end disagrees with the germline gene, perhaps due to a read error. The rearrangement uses TRBV18 and TRBJ2-3; D is uncertain. The CDR3 covers 13 residues. The V gene's germline CDR1 is KGHSH and CDR2 LQKENI. CDR3 DNA sequence: TGTGCCAGCGCACCAAGGCGCACAGATACGCAGTATTTT. Translated, it gives CASAPRRTDTQYF.

The chain is built from TRBV27 and TRBJ2-4; D is perhaps TRBD1 or TRBD2 (6 bases each). The J call is in doubt because the DNA end fits TRBJ2-7 better. Per germline, CDR1 MNHEY and CDR2 SMNVEV (reference sequence). The CDR3 extends over 15 amino acids. The CDR3 DNA reads as TGTGCCAGCGGTAGGGGGTCGGGAGTTCAATACGAGCAGTACTTC. It specifies CASGRGSGVQYEQYF.

This clonotype was observed a few times. The rearrangement joins TRBV7-3 to TRBJ2-7, with TRBD2 identical over 9 bases. Germline V lookup: CDR1 SGHTA, CDR2 FQGTGA. Unmatched junction bases numbered 4, after V lost 1 base and J lost 3 bases. The CDR3 consists of 15 residues. In DNA, the CDR3 is TGTGCCAGCAGCTTAAAGGCTAGCGGGAACTACGAGCAGTACTTC. The encoded protein is CASSLKASGNYEQYF.

This clonotype was seen a few times. The chain employs TRBV6-5 and TRBJ2-5, with unresolved D. Near its end, the DNA agrees better with TRBJ2-7, so the J call may be wrong. Germline V gene sequence: CDR1 MNHEY, CDR2 SVGAGI. This CDR3 has 13 residues. The CDR3 DNA reads TGTGCCAGCAGTTACGGAAGCCGGTACGAGCAGTACTTC. Protein: CASSYGSRYEQYF.

This sequence joins TRBV25-1 and TRBJ2-3; 8 nucleotides agree with TRBD2. J gave up 1 base and V 2 bases, and 5 bases lay outside the gene matches. Germline V gene lookup returns CDR1 MGHDK and CDR2 SYGVNS. The CDR3 totals 16 residues. This CDR3 is CASSEGSTSGTDTQYF. The CDR3 region has the DNA TGTGCCAGCAGTGAAGGGTCGACTAGCGGCACAGATACGCAGTATTTT.

CDR3 DNA sequence: TGCGCCAGCAGCGTGGACAGGGCTAACACTGAAGCTTTCTTT. This codes for CASSVDRANTEAFF. The genes are TRBV5-1 and TRBJ1-1; 8 bases are a match to TRBD1. V gave up 4 bases and J gave up 2 bases; unmatched junction bases: 4. This CDR3 contains 14 residues. The germline V gene has CDR1 SGHRS and CDR2 YFSETQ.

This clonotype has more than one count but fewer than ten. The V and J genes are TRBV28 and TRBJ1-5; D might be TRBD1 (5 bases). The germline gives CDR1 MDHEN, CDR2 SYDVKM. The ends were cut back, 6 bases at V and 6 bases at J, with 12 bases in the middle. The CDR3 length is 13 residues. The CDR3 protein is CASRQGVGQPQHF. Written as DNA, the CDR3 is TGTGCCAGCAGACAAGGGGTGGGTCAGCCCCAGCATTTT.

The chain couples TRBV20-1 to TRBJ2-6; 15 nucleotides align to TRBD2. The length of the CDR3 is 17 residues. Germline V CDR1 and CDR2: DFQATT, SNEGSKA (reference sequence). V shed 3 bases and J 2 bases; nucleotides not matched to a gene: 2. DNA for the CDR3: TGCAGTGCTAGGGGGACTAGCGGGAGGCCTGGGGCCAACGTCCTGACTTTC. This translates into CSARGTSGRPGANVLTF.

A word on this clonotype: This sequence may be a read error, since a much larger clone differs from it by one base. The chain carries TRBV4-3 and TRBJ2-3; 9 nucleotides match TRBD2. The CDR3 loop spans 18 amino acids. CDR1 is LGHNA and CDR2 is YSLEER in the germline V gene. CDR3 DNA: TGCACCAGCAGCCAAGCATCTAGCGGGACTCTGAGCACAGATACGCAGTATTTT. It is translated as CTSSQASSGTLSTDTQYF.

This clonotype was counted a few times. The J gene is TRBJ2-1, the V gene TRBV7-6; no clear D. Per the germline V gene, CDR1 is SGHVS and CDR2 is FNYEAQ. Trimming took 3 bases from V and 8 from J, leaving 17 bases between them. This CDR3 has 15 residues. CDR3 DNA: TGTGCCAGCAGCTTTCGAGCCTTAGGATTAGATGAGCAGTTCTTC. This encodes CASSFRALGLDEQFF.

J is TRBJ2-7 and V is TRBV15; 7 bases match TRBD2. V shed 4 bases, J shed 0 bases, and the junction held 3 bases outside the gene matches. The CDR3 covers 14 residues. The V gene's germline CDR1 is LNHNV and CDR2 YYDKDF (reference sequence). As DNA, the CDR3 is TGTGCCACCAGCACAGGACTAGTCTCCTACGAGCAGTACTTC. Translating gives CATSTGLVSYEQYF.

The V call is TRBV29-1, the J call TRBJ2-5; D possibly matches TRBD1 or TRBD2 (5 bases each). Trimming left V 5 bases short and J 4 bases short, with 11 bases between. The CDR3 runs to 12 residues. Germline CDR1 is SQVTM and CDR2 is ANQGSEA. The CDR3 region has the DNA TGCAGCGTTTACCGGGACCGAGAGACCCAGTACTTC. Translating it yields CSVYRDRETQYF.

This clonotype came up once. This chain connects TRBV7-2 to TRBJ1-6, with D unresolved. Germline CDR1 SGHTA, CDR2 FQGNSA. The CDR3 has 13 amino acids. V was trimmed by 4 bases and J by 7 bases, leaving 8 bases between them. The CDR3, as DNA: TGTGCCAGCAGCTATACACCGAATTCACCCCTCCACTTT. This gives the protein CASSYTPNSPLHF.

V usage is TRBV7-2 and J usage is TRBJ1-6; perhaps TRBD1 as D (6 bases). The CDR3 consists of 14 residues. V was cut by 5 bases and J by 14 bases, with 19 bases left in between. The germline gives CDR1 SGHTA, CDR2 FQGNSA. CDR3 nucleotides: TGTGCCAGCAGCCCCCCGGACAGCCCACTCGCCCTCCACTTT. This translates into CASSPPDSPLALHF.

This clonotype has only a few counts. The V and J genes are TRBV20-1 and TRBJ2-1, with 9 bases fitting TRBD2. V lost 1 base and J lost 9; bases outside the gene matches: 7. The CDR3 sequence is 14 residues long. Germline assignment: CDR1 DFQATT and CDR2 SNEGSKA (reference sequence). CDR3 coding DNA: TGCAGTGCTAGAGTTAGCGGGAGAGGGAGTGAGCAGTTCTTC. It translates to CSARVSGRGSEQFF.

V and J are TRBV7-9 and TRBJ2-3; 7 nucleotides line up with TRBD2. CDR1 is SEHNR and CDR2 is FQNEAQ in the germline V gene (reference sequence). CDR3 length: 16 amino acids. The trim removed 5 bases at V and 1 base at J, leaving 9 bases unmatched. CDR3 region: CASSLNRDYGTDTQYF. The CDR3 DNA is TGTGCCAGCAGCCTTAACCGGGACTACGGCACAGATACGCAGTATTTT. Based on the CDR3 plus reference TRBV7-9 and TRBJ2-3, the full variable domain is DTGVSQNPRHKITKRGQNVTFRCDPISEHNRLYWYRQTLGQGPEFLTYFQNEAQLEKSRLLSDRFSAERPKGSFSTLEIQRTEQGDSAMYLCASSLNRDYGTDTQYFGPGTRLTVL.

This clonotype was observed at least ten times. V is TRBV4-3 and J is TRBJ2-3, with 8 positions matching TRBD2. CDR3 length equals 17 residues. Germline CDR1 and CDR2: LGHNA and YSLEER. The ends lost 1 base at V and 2 bases at J; junction bases unmatched: 8. The CDR3 DNA reads as TGCGCCAGCAGCCAAGGGTGGGCGGGAGGCCCCACAGATACGCAGTATTTT. It translates to CASSQGWAGGPTDTQYF.

V is TRBV7-2 and J is TRBJ2-5, with 12 bases aligning to TRBD2. Trimming at V came to 5 bases and at J to 5 bases, leaving 6 bases not matched to a gene. The CDR3 is 15 residues long. In germline, CDR1 is SGHTA, CDR2 FQGNSA. CDR3 protein: CASSPSSGRVETQYF. DNA of the CDR3: TGTGCCAGCAGCCCATCTAGCGGGAGGGTGGAGACCCAGTACTTC.

About this clonotype: A much larger clonotype is one base distant, so this may be a read error. The chain recombines TRBV4-3 with TRBJ1-3; tentative D call: TRBD1 (6 bases). V lost 0 bases, J lost 7 bases, and 10 bases lay in between. CDR1 and CDR2 (germline): LGHNA, YSLEER. The CDR3 length is 14 residues. CDR3 DNA: TGCGCCAGCAGCCAAGATCCGGGGGCGAACACCATATATTTT. Residues: CASSQDPGANTIYF.

This chain connects TRBV27 to TRBJ2-1; the D gene is possibly TRBD1 (6 bases). This CDR3 has 13 residues. The germline CDR1 and CDR2 sequences are MNHEY and SMNVEV (reference sequence). The ends were cut back, 0 bases at V and 8 bases at J, with 8 bases in the middle. CDR3 region: CASSLSGGHEQFF. CDR3 bases: TGTGCCAGCAGTTTATCTGGGGGCCATGAGCAGTTCTTC.

The chain's CDR3 is CASSRSAGGGETQYF. The CDR3 bases are TGTGCCAGCAGTCGCTCTGCGGGAGGGGGTGAGACCCAGTACTTC. This chain joins TRBV12-3 or TRBV12-4 and TRBJ2-5; 9 bases are shared with TRBD2. J gave up 5 bases and V 5 bases, and 9 bases lay outside the gene matches. The CDR3 totals 15 residues.

The V and J genes are TRBV5-1 and TRBJ1-2, with no clear D. Trimming removed 5 bases at V and 8 bases at J, with 22 bases between. Germline V gene sequence: CDR1 SGHRS, CDR2 YFSETQ. CDR3 length: 15 amino acids. For the CDR3, the DNA is TGCGCCAGCAGAGAAGCGACCGGGTCCCGGGCCGGCTACACCTTC. Translating it yields CASREATGSRAGYTF.

V gene TRBV4-2 combines with J gene TRBJ2-7; 13 bases are a match to TRBD2. CDR3 size: 17 residues. Losses at the gene ends were 2 bases for V and 4 bases for J; bases not matched to a gene: 8. The germline gives CDR1 LGHNA, CDR2 YNFKEQ. The CDR3 DNA reads as TGTGCCAGCAGCCAATCTTGGACTAGCGGGAGTGTTTACGAGCAGTACTTC. Amino acid sequence: CASSQSWTSGSVYEQYF.